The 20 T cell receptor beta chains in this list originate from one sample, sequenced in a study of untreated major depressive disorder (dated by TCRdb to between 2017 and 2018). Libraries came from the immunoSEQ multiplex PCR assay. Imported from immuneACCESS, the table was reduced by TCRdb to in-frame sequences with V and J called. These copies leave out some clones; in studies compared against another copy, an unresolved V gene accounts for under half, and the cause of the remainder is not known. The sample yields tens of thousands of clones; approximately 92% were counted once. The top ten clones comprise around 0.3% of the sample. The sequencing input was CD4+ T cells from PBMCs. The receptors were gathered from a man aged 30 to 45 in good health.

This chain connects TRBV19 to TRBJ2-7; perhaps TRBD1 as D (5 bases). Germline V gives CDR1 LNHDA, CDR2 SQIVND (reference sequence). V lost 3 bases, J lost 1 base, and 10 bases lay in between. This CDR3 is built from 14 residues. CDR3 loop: CASSIGDSSYEQYF. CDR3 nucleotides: TGTGCCAGTAGTATTGGCGACAGTTCCTACGAGCAGTACTTC.

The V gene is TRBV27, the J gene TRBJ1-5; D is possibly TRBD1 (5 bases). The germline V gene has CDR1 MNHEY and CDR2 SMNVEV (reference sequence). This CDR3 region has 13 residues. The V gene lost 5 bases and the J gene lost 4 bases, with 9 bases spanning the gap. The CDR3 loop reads CASSGTGNQPQHF. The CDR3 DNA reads TGTGCCAGCAGTGGAACAGGTAATCAGCCCCAGCATTTT.

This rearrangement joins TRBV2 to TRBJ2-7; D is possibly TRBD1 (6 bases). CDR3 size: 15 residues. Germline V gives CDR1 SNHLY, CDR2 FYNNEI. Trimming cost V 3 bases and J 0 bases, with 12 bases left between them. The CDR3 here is CASSDWGLDSYEQYF. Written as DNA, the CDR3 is TGTGCCAGCAGTGACTGGGGGCTGGACTCCTACGAGCAGTACTTC.

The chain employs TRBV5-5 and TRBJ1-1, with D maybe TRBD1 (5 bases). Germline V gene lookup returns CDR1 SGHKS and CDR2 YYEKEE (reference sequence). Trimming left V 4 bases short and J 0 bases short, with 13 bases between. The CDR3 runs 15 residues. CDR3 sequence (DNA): TGTGCCAGCAGCCCGGGGCGACCGATGAACACTGAAGCTTTCTTT. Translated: CASSPGRPMNTEAFF.

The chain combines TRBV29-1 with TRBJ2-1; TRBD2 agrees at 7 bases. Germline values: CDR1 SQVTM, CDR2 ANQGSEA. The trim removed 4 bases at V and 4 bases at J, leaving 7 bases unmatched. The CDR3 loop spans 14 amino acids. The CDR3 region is CSVASASGYNEQFF. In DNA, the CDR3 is TGCAGCGTTGCTTCGGCTAGCGGATACAATGAGCAGTTCTTC.

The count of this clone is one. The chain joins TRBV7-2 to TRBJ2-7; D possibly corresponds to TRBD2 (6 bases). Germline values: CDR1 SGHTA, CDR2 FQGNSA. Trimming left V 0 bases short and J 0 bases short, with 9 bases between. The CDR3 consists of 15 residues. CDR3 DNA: TGTGCCAGCAGCTTAGCGTCCGGGAGCTCCTACGAGCAGTACTTC. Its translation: CASSLASGSSYEQYF.

CDR3 amino acids: CASSLVVSSSNYGYTF. CDR3 nucleotides: TGTGCCAGCAGCTTAGTGGTGTCCAGTTCTAACTATGGCTACACCTTC. The chain has TRBV7-9 and TRBJ1-2; D ambiguous. The CDR3 consists of 16 residues. Trimming took off 1 base at V and 0 bases at J, with 12 bases between the two ends. Looked up from germline, CDR1 is SEHNR and CDR2 is FQNEAQ (reference sequence).

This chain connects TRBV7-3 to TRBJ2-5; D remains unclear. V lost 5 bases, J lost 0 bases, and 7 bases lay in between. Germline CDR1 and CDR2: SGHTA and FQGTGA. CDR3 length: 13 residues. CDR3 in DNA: TGTGCCAGCAGCCTTCGAGACCAAGAGACCCAGTACTTC. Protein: CASSLRDQETQYF.

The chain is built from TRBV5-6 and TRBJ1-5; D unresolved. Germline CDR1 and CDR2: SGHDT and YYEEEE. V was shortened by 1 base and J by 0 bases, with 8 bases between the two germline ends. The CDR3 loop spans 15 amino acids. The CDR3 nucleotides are TGTGCCAGCAGCTTGAGGCAGAGTAGCAATCAGCCCCAGCATTTT. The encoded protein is CASSLRQSSNQPQHF.

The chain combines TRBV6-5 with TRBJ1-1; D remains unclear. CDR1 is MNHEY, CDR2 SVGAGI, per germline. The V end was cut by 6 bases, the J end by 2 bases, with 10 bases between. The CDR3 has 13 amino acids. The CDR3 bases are TGTGCCAGCAGAGGTGCAGCCAACACTGAAGCTTTCTTT. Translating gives CASRGAANTEAFF.

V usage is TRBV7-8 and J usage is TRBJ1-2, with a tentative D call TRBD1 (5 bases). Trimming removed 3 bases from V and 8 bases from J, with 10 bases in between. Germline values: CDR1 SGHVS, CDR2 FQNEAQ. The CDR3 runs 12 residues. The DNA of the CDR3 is TGTGCCAGCAGCTTTCCGGGGCACGGCTACACCTTC. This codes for CASSFPGHGYTF.

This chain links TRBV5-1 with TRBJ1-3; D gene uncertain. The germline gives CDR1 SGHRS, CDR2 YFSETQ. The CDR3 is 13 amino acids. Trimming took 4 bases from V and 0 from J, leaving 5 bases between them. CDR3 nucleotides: TGCGCCAGCAGCCCACTCTCTGGAAACACCATATATTTT. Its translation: CASSPLSGNTIYF.

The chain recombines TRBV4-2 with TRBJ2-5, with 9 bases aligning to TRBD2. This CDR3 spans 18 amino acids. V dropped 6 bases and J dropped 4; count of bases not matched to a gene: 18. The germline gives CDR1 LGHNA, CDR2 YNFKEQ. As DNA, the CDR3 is TGTGCCAGCAGTCAGCCCGTGTTGGGGGCGCGGGGGGGAGAGACCCAGTACTTC. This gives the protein CASSQPVLGARGGETQYF.

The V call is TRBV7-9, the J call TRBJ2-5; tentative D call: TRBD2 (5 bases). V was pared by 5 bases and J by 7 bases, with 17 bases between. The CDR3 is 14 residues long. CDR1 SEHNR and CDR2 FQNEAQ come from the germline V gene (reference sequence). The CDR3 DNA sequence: TGTGCCAGCAGCCCCCGGACTGCGGTGGCGACCCAGTACTTC. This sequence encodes CASSPRTAVATQYF. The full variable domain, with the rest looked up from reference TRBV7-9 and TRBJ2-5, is DTGVSQNPRHKITKRGQNVTFRCDPISEHNRLYWYRQTLGQGPEFLTYFQNEAQLEKSRLLSDRFSAERPKGSFSTLEIQRTEQGDSAMYLCASSPRTAVATQYFGPGTRLLVL.

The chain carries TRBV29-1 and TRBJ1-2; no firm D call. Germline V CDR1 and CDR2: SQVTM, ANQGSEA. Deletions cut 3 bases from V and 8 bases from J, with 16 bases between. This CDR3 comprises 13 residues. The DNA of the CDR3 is TGCAGCGTTGAGAGCTTTCCGGGTGAGGGCTACACCTTC. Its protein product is CSVESFPGEGYTF. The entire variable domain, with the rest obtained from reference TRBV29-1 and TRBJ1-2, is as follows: SAVISQKPSRDICQRGTSLTIQCQVDSQVTMMFWYRQQPGQSLTLIATANQGSEATYESGFVIDKFPISRPNLTFSTLTVSNMSPEDSSIYLCSVESFPGEGYTFGSGTRLTVV.

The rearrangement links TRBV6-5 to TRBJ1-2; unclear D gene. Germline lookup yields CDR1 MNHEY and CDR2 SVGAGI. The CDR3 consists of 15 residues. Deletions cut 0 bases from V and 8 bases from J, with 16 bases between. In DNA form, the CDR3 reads TGTGCCAGCAGTTACTCCAGACATCCCACTTACGGCTACACCTTC. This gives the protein CASSYSRHPTYGYTF.

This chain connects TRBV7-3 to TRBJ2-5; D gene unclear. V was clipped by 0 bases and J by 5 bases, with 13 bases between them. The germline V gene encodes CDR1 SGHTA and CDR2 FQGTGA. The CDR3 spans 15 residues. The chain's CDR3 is CASSLTLGHGETQYF. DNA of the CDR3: TGTGCCAGCAGCTTAACGTTGGGCCACGGGGAGACCCAGTACTTC.

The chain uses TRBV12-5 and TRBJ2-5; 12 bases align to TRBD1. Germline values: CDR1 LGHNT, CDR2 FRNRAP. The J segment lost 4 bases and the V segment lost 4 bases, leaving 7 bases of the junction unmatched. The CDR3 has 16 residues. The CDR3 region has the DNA TGTGCTAGTGGTTCCACGGGACAGGGGGCGAGAGAGACCCAGTACTTC. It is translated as CASGSTGQGARETQYF.

CDR3: CASSSQHVWALYLTEAFF. The CDR3 DNA reads as TGTGCCAGCAGTTCGCAGCACGTGTGGGCCCTATACCTCACTGAAGCTTTCTTT. The chain uses TRBV28 and TRBJ1-1; D is uncertain. The CDR3 spans 18 residues. Germline CDR1 and CDR2: MDHEN and SYDVKM. Trimming cost V 4 bases and J 4 bases, with 25 bases left between them.

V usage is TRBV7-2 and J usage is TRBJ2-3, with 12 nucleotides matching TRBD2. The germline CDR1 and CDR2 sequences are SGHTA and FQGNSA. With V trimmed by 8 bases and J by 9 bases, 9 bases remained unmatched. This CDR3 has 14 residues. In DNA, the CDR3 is TGTGCCAGCGGCGGGACTAGCGGGCTAGGAACGCAGTATTTT. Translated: CASGGTSGLGTQYF.